Listed here are 6 T cell receptor beta chains from one sample, sequenced in a study of response to subunit inactivated influenza vaccine. Via MiXCR, TCRdb re-called the RT-PCR reads, giving one row per CDR3 protein. Counted here are 300,000 to 350,000 distinct CDR3 sequences, 21% occurring once; the ten biggest clones make up 9.5% to 13%. The sequencing here drew on PBMCs from blood, taken approximately 20 months after vaccination. Source of these receptors: a man aged 45 to 75 who received an inactivated influenza vaccine.

This clonotype appeared a few times. The chain recombines TRBV20-1 with TRBJ1-3; 7 positions match TRBD1. Germline V gene data show CDR1 as DFQATT and CDR2 as SNEGSKA (reference sequence). The CDR3 totals 12 residues. V gave up 4 bases and J gave up 6 bases; unmatched junction bases: 3. The CDR3 here is CSATGGLNTIYF. The CDR3 bases are TGCAGTGCTACAGGGGGATTAAACACCATATATTTT.

The chain links TRBV28 to TRBJ2-4; 9 nucleotides match TRBD2. V was clipped by 4 bases and J by 8 bases; unmatched bases: 6. The CDR3 loop spans 14 amino acids. Germline V gene data show CDR1 as MDHEN and CDR2 as SYDVKM. CDR3: CASSYSGGPDIQYF. The CDR3 DNA follows: TGTGCCAGCAGTTACAGCGGGGGGCCGGACATTCAGTACTTC.

With respect to this clonotype: The germline gene is not matched at one end of the junction; a read error may be the cause. The chain is built from TRBV6-1 and TRBJ2-1, with 10 bases aligning to TRBD2. CDR3 length: 15 residues. Germline CDR1 reads MNHNS; CDR2 reads SASEGT. As DNA, the CDR3 is TGTACCAGCAACTCGTTAGCGGGGGGATACAATGAGCAGTTCTTC. Translated, it gives CTSNSLAGGYNEQFF.

The chain recombines TRBV4-3 with TRBJ1-2; D unresolved. V was cut by 1 base and J by 4 bases, with 13 bases left in between. The CDR3 is made up of 15 amino acids. The germline gives CDR1 LGHNA, CDR2 YSLEER. The CDR3 region has the DNA TGCGCCAGCAGCCAAGTAGGGCAGTACTTCTATGGCTACACCTTC. Translated: CASSQVGQYFYGYTF.

This clonotype has a handful of counts. This chain links TRBV3-1 with TRBJ2-2, with D unresolved. The CDR3 contains 13 residues. The V gene's germline CDR1 is LGHDT and CDR2 YNNKEL (reference sequence). The V end was cut by 1 base, the J end by 6 bases, with 6 bases between. This chain's CDR3 is CASSQVLAGELFF. The DNA for the CDR3 is TGTGCCAGCAGCCAAGTATTAGCCGGGGAGCTGTTTTTT.

This clonotype came up a few times. CDR3 nucleotides: TGTGCCATCTCCCCAGGCATCGGGAACGCGAACACCGGGGAGCTGTTTTTT. This codes for CAISPGIGNANTGELFF. The V and J genes are TRBV10-3 and TRBJ2-2, with a weak D call TRBD2 (5 bases). This CDR3 has 17 amino acids. Germline V lookup: CDR1 ENHRY, CDR2 SYGVKD. The V and J ends lost 8 bases and 0 bases respectively, with 19 bases between them.